This paragraph covers one T cell receptor beta chain sequence. The antigen it binds to is not known. The input lacks base qualities; no much larger clone sits a single base away. The data were obtained in a study of blood T cell repertoires in COVID-19 (dated by TCRdb to the early 2020s). For context, the study as a whole: Samples covering the acute and convalescent phases of COVID-19 were provided by collaborators in the United States, Italy and Spain. The prospective study material was composed of cDNA or gDNA derived from T cells, B-cell-depleted T cells, or PBMCs. Subjects who had been exposed to COVID-19, were actively infected with it, or had recovered from it provided the deeply sampled blood TCRbeta repertoires that made up the dataset. The repertoires were made available in a free public database intended to serve as a resource for research on the immune response to SARS-CoV-2. The samples were drawn from the first 160 participants of the ongoing ImmuneRACE study and from 950 to 1,500 subjects provided by 6 global collaborators. A de-identified subject ID, COVID-19 status, age in years and sex were almost always included in the sample metadata. Where available, HLA class I and class II types were taken from metadata supplied by the sample provider and were not determined by assay-based typing.

For CDR1 and CDR2, the germline V gene lists SGDLS and YYNGEE. Relative to germline, V is 3 bases shorter and J is 0 bases shorter, with 13 bases between their ends. Spanning cysteine to phenylalanine, the CDR3 consists of 16 amino acids. Of all the DNA, just the CDR3 is kept, 48 bases in frame from base 1. The immunoSEQ Assay, a bias-controlled multiplex PCR, was used to amplify TCRbeta CDR3 regions from genomic DNA. In the original analysis: Within the assay, amplification of reference gene primers was used to estimate how many nucleated cells each sample contained. Sequence reads were collapsed and filtered to measure the absolute abundance of every unique TCRbeta CDR3 rearrangement. For each sample, productive Simpson clonality was calculated as the square root of Simpson's diversity index over productive rearrangements. Entries here come from immuneACCESS through TCRdb and include only in-frame sequences with V and J called. Some clones fail to appear in such tables; in the studies checked, an unresolved V gene covers under half of the shortfall, and the cause of the remainder is unknown. The DNA gave D and trimming, while V, J and clone size come from that table. For this sample the table gives 40,000 to 50,000 clones, of which over 80% were detected only once. The top ten constitute roughly 45% of the sample.

Collaborating institutions collected whole blood in K2EDTA tubes following their own protocols. Collaborator samples were shipped for TCRbeta analysis as frozen whole blood, isolated PBMCs, or DNA extracted from either sample type. Results and caveats for the whole study, not just this receptor: Clinical and demographic metadata were provided uncurated, with the amount varying by source and participant.

This sequence was found in a woman of 80 years or more with acute or convalescent COVID-19. The sequence joins TRBV9 to TRBJ1-3; no confident D gene assignment can be made. The material sequenced was peripheral blood. CDR3 sequence: CASSDPYSFSGNTIYF. The DNA sequence is given as TGTGCCAGCAGCGACCCTTACAGCTTCTCTGGAAACACCATATATTTT.